A selection of T cell receptor beta chains follows, all from one sample in a study of T cells after yellow fever vaccination. From the 5' RACE reads, TCRdb called clonotypes with MiXCR, one entry per CDR3 protein. Found here are under 150,000 distinct CDR3 sequences, 13% to 15% of them singletons; the top ten hold around 46%. The material sequenced was CD8+ T cells sorted from PBMCs, taken 5 days after the yellow fever booster vaccination. The receptors were gathered from a man between 18 and 35 years old who received the YFV17D yellow fever vaccine. CDR3s include the opening cysteine and the closing phenylalanine or tryptophan. The D gene is left open where the match is weak. A clone size is listed for some rows: how often the clone was seen (once, few, many), or a class if it is expanded.

>15|TRBJ2-5|NA|NA|TRBV5-1
CASSFRDVSQETQYF
TGCGCCAGCAGCTTCCGGGACGTCTCCCAAGAGACCCAGTACTTC
>16|TRBJ1-5|NA|few|TRBV4-1
CASSQESGLGGQPQHF
TGCGCCAGCAGCCAAGAGAGCGGATTGGGGGGGCAGCCCCAGCATTTT
>15|TRBJ2-1|TRBD2|NA|TRBV7-9
CASSGGGSSYNEQFF
TGTGCCAGCAGTGGGGGGGGGAGCTCCTACAATGAGCAGTTCTTC
>13|TRBJ1-2|NA|few|TRBV19
CASGYRSNYGYTF
TGTGCCAGTGGATACAGGTCTAACTATGGCTACACCTTC
>13|TRBJ1-2|NA|few|TRBV9
CASSVANREGYTF
TGTGCCAGCAGCGTAGCTAACCGGGAGGGCTACACCTTC
>14|TRBJ1-2|NA|NA|TRBV5-1
CASSPEAANYGYTF
TGCGCCAGCAGCCCCGAGGCAGCTAACTATGGCTACACCTTC
>15|TRBJ2-5|TRBD1|NA|TRBV9
CASSADRGGPETQYF
TGTGCCAGCAGCGCGGACAGGGGAGGCCCAGAGACCCAGTACTTC
>15|TRBJ1-2|TRBD1|NA|TRBV19
CASSEGQERNYGYTF
TGTGCCAGTAGTGAGGGACAGGAAAGGAACTATGGCTACACCTTC
>15|TRBJ2-7|NA|few|TRBV7-8
CASSPRTRNSYEQYF
TGTGCCAGCAGCCCAAGGACACGCAACTCCTACGAGCAGTACTTC
>17|TRBJ2-2|NA|NA|TRBV10-3
CATTGTTEAANTGELFF
TGTGCCACCACGGGGACCACAGAGGCCGCGAACACCGGGGAGCTGTTTTTT
>14|TRBJ2-7|NA|NA|TRBV11-2
CASSLAGLFYEQYF
TGTGCCAGCAGCTTAGCGGGGTTATTCTACGAGCAGTACTTC
>14|TRBJ2-7|TRBD2|few|TRBV29-1
CSVEDRGVPYEQYF
TGCAGCGTTGAAGATCGGGGGGTTCCCTACGAGCAGTACTTC
>15|TRBJ1-1|TRBD1|NA|TRBV4-3
CASSLFWQGAPEAFF
TGCGCCAGCAGCCTTTTCTGGCAGGGGGCCCCTGAAGCTTTCTTT
>16|TRBJ2-4|NA|NA|TRBV7-8
CASSLGGTVAKNIQYF
TGTGCCAGCAGCTTAGGCGGGACAGTAGCCAAAAACATTCAGTACTTC
>16|TRBJ2-3|TRBD2|few|TRBV28
CASSPGGLWSTDTQYF
TGTGCCAGCAGTCCCGGGGGACTATGGAGCACAGATACGCAGTATTTT
>17|TRBJ1-1|NA|NA|TRBV4-1
CASSQAGGVFRNTEAFF
TGCGCCAGCAGCCAAGCGGGGGGGGTTTTTCGGAACACTGAAGCTTTCTTT
>16|TRBJ2-5|NA|NA|TRBV5-4
CASSEDAGQSLETQYF
TGTGCCAGCAGCGAGGACGCCGGACAGTCACTAGAGACCCAGTACTTC
>19|TRBJ1-2|NA|few|TRBV6-2/TRBV6-3
CASTPREGITTMRGFRYTF
TGTGCCAGCACCCCACGGGAGGGAATAACTACTATGAGAGGCTTCCGCTACACCTTC
>13|TRBJ1-1|TRBD1|NA|TRBV20-1
CSARGDRDTEAFF
TGCAGTGCTAGAGGCGACAGGGACACTGAAGCTTTCTTT
>15|TRBJ2-1|TRBD2|few|TRBV7-9
CASSFLAGLINEQFF
TGTGCCAGCAGCTTCCTAGCGGGGCTAATTAATGAGCAGTTCTTC
>16|TRBJ2-3|TRBD2|NA|TRBV12-3/TRBV12-4
CASSFFSAGDTDTQYF
TGTGCCAGCAGTTTCTTTTCGGCGGGGGACACAGATACGCAGTATTTT
>12|TRBJ2-5|TRBD2|few|TRBV29-1
CSVNGLAETQYF
TGCAGCGTCAATGGACTAGCGGAGACCCAGTACTTC
>14|TRBJ2-1|TRBD2|few|TRBV5-4
CASRAGGRGNEQFF
TGTGCCAGCAGAGCGGGGGGGCGGGGGAATGAGCAGTTCTTC
>13|TRBJ2-7|NA|many|TRBV5-1
CASSLRQRYEQYF
TGCGCCAGCAGCTTGAGGCAGCGCTACGAGCAGTACTTC
>16|TRBJ1-5|NA|NA|TRBV7-9
CASSLAGQLGNQPQHF
TGTGCCAGCAGCTTAGCGGGGCAGCTTGGGAATCAGCCCCAGCATTTT
>14|TRBJ2-1|NA|NA|TRBV6-5
CASLRGGGYNEQFF
TGTGCCAGCCTGAGGGGGGGCGGGTACAATGAGCAGTTCTTC
>14|TRBJ2-7|NA|few|TRBV15
CATSSTGLLYEQYF
TGTGCCACCAGCAGCACAGGACTACTCTACGAGCAGTACTTC
>16|TRBJ2-3|TRBD1|NA|TRBV11-2
CASSEGTGLGTDTQYF
TGTGCCAGCAGCGAAGGGACAGGGTTGGGCACAGATACGCAGTATTTT
>14|TRBJ2-1|TRBD2|NA|TRBV7-9
CASSKSGENNEQFF
TGTGCCAGCAGCAAAAGCGGGGAGAACAATGAGCAGTTCTTC
>14|TRBJ2-7|TRBD2|few|TRBV9
CASSLGTTTYEQYF
TGTGCCAGCAGCCTCGGGACTACGACCTACGAGCAGTACTTC
>16|TRBJ2-1|TRBD2|NA|TRBV11-2
CASSLVTSGGAIEQFF
TGTGCCAGCAGCTTAGTTACTAGCGGGGGGGCAATTGAGCAGTTCTTC
>17|TRBJ2-3|TRBD2|NA|TRBV3-1
CASSHELAGGLTDTQYF
TGTGCCAGCAGCCATGAACTAGCGGGGGGACTCACAGATACGCAGTATTTT
>12|TRBJ2-1|NA|NA|TRBV5-6
CASSLVSREQFF
TGTGCCAGCAGCTTGGTGTCCCGAGAGCAGTTCTTC
>12|TRBJ2-7|TRBD1|NA|TRBV12-3/TRBV12-4
CASSGDSPGRYF
TGTGCCAGCAGTGGGGACAGCCCCGGGCGGTACTTC
>14|TRBJ2-1|NA|few|TRBV5-6
CASSPGPSNNEQFF
TGTGCCAGCAGCCCCGGTCCCAGTAACAATGAGCAGTTCTTC
>14|TRBJ2-3|NA|NA|TRBV4-3
CASSQEAVGDTQYF
TGCGCCAGCAGCCAAGAAGCCGTGGGAGATACGCAGTATTTT
>16|TRBJ2-1|TRBD2|NA|TRBV12-3/TRBV12-4
CASSFAGGPFYNEQFF
TGTGCCAGCAGTTTTGCGGGGGGCCCATTTTACAATGAGCAGTTCTTC
>16|TRBJ2-1|NA|few|TRBV4-1
CASSQDLRDSYREQFF
TGCGCCAGCAGCCAAGATCTACGAGACAGCTACAGGGAGCAGTTCTTC
>16|TRBJ1-6|TRBD1|NA|TRBV5-5
CASSYRDRAYNSPLHF
TGTGCCAGCAGCTACCGGGACAGAGCCTATAATTCACCCCTCCACTTT
>13|TRBJ1-1|NA|few|TRBV29-1
CSVEDRVPGEAFF
TGCAGCGTTGAAGATCGGGTCCCCGGCGAAGCTTTCTTT
>14|TRBJ2-3|NA|few|TRBV2
CASSVLGGADTQYF
TGTGCCAGCAGTGTTTTAGGGGGGGCAGATACGCAGTATTTT
>16|TRBJ2-3|TRBD1|few|TRBV4-1
CASSQVHQGAEDTQYF
TGCGCCAGCAGCCAAGTCCATCAGGGGGCCGAAGATACGCAGTATTTT